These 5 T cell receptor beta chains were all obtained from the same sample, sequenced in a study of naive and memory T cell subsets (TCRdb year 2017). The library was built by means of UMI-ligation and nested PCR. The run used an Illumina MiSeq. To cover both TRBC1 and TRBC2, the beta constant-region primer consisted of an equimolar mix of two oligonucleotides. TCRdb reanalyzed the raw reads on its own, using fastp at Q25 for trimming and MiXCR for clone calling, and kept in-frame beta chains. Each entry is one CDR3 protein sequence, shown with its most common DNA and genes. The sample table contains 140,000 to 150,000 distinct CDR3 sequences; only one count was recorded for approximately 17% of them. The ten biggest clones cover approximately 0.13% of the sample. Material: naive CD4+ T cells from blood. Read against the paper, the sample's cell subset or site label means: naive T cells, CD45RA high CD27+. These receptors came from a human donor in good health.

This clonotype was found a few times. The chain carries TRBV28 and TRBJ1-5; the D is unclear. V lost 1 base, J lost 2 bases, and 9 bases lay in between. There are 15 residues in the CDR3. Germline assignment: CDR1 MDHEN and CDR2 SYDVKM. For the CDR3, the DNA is TGTGCCAGCAGTTTATTTGGGGAGGGCAATCAGCCCCAGCATTTT. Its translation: CASSLFGEGNQPQHF.

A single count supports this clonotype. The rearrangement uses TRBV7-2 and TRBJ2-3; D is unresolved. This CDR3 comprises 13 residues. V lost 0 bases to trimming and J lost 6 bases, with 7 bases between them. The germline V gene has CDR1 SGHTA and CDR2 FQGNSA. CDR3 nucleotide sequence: TGTGCCAGCAGCTTAGCTTCCTGGGATACGCAGTATTTT. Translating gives CASSLASWDTQYF.

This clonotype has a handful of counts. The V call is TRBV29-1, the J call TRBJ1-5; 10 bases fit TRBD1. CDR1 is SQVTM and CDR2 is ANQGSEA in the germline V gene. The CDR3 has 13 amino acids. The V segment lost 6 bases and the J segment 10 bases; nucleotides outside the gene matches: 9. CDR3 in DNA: TGCAGCGTAAGGACAGGGGGGGAGAATCCCCAGCATTTT. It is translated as CSVRTGGENPQHF.

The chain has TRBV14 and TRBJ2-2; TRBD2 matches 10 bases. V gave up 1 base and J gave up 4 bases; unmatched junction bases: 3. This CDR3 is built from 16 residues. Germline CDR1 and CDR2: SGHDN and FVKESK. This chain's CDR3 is CASSQASGRFTGELFF. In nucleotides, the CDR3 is TGTGCCAGCAGCCAAGCTAGCGGGAGATTCACCGGGGAGCTGTTTTTT.

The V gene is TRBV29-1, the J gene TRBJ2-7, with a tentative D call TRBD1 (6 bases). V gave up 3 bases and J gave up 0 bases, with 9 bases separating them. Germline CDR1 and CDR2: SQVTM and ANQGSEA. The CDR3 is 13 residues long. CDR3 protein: CSVDQGPSYEQYF. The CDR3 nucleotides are TGCAGCGTTGACCAGGGGCCCTCCTACGAGCAGTACTTC.